This T cell receptor (beta chain) came from a study of T cells in localized non-small cell lung cancer. V gave up 2 bases and J gave up 2 bases, with 3 bases separating them. This CDR3 has 12 residues. The germline gives CDR1 SGHTA, CDR2 FQGNSA. Clones were read by immunoSEQ multiplex PCR, and TCRdb kept only the in-frame ones, dropping some. Of 45,000 to 55,000 clones listed, 70% to 85% are singletons. The chain uses TRBV7-2 and TRBJ2-5; no definite D call. This TCR was sampled from a man between 40 and 70 years old with stage I squamous cell lung carcinoma. The sequences come from peripheral blood, collected before any cancer treatment. The CDR3 loop is CASSLTQETQYF. CDR3 nucleotide sequence: TGTGCCAGCAGCTTAACTCAAGAGACCCAGTACTTC.